Listed below are T cell receptor beta chains from one sample, sequenced in a study of identical twins. A single record per CDR3 protein comes from TCRdb applying MiXCR to the 5' RACE reads. The sample records about 240,000 distinct CDR3 sequences, roughly 13% being singletons. This sample was also put to use in a study of yellow fever vaccine responses in identical twins.

The sample was memory (CD45RO+) T cells sorted from blood. The receptors were gathered from a woman younger than 35 in good health. Each CDR3 is given with its conserved first and last residue. A D gene is named only where the DNA matches it firmly. Clone size is not always given. Where it is, it says once, few, many or a class for expanded clones.

.,TRBV30,TRBJ2-3,.,TGTGCCTGGAGTGTCATTGATACGCAGTATTTT,CAWSVIDTQYF
.,TRBV5-6,TRBJ2-7,TRBD1,TGTGCCAGCAGCTTGAGAGGGACAGGGGCCTCCTACGAGCAGTACTTC,CASSLRGTGASYEQYF
.,TRBV3-1,TRBJ2-7,TRBD2,TGTGCCAGCAGCCCGGGGACTAGCGGGAGGGCCTTCGGGGAGCAGTACTTC,CASSPGTSGRAFGEQYF
many,TRBV5-6,TRBJ2-1,.,TGTGCCAGCAGCTTGGGCGGGCCAGGTGATATCTACAATGAGCAGTTCTTC,CASSLGGPGDIYNEQFF
few,TRBV10-1,TRBJ2-7,.,TGCGCCAGCAGTGACCCGCCCAGGGACGAGCAGTACTTC,CASSDPPRDEQYF
few,TRBV5-1,TRBJ2-3,.,TGCGCCAGCGCCGGAAGCGGGGATACGCAGTATTTT,CASAGSGDTQYF
few,TRBV20-1,TRBJ2-5,TRBD2,TGCAGTGCTAGAGATTCGACTAGCGGAATCGTACAAGAGACCCAGTACTTC,CSARDSTSGIVQETQYF
.,TRBV5-1,TRBJ2-3,TRBD1,TGCGCCAGCAGCCTGACAGGGTGGGGGACAGATACGCAGTATTTT,CASSLTGWGTDTQYF
.,TRBV24-1,TRBJ1-1,.,TGTGCCACCAGTGATATAGGGGGACGAAACACTGAAGCTTTCTTT,CATSDIGGRNTEAFF
few,TRBV15,TRBJ2-2,TRBD2,TGTGCCACCAGCAGCTCAGACTCTAGCGGCATAAGGACCGGGGAGCTGTTTTTT,CATSSSDSSGIRTGELFF
.,TRBV2,TRBJ2-3,TRBD2,TGTGCCAGCATCCGGGACAGGACTAGCGGGGGCCTCACAGATACGCAGTATTTT,CASIRDRTSGGLTDTQYF
.,TRBV6-1,TRBJ2-5,TRBD2,TGTGCCAGCAGTAAGCGGGGGGCCTACCAAGAGACCCAGTACTTC,CASSKRGAYQETQYF
many,TRBV6-4,TRBJ2-1,TRBD2,TGTGCCAGCAGTCTCGGGGGGGGGTCCTACAATGAGCAGTTCTTC,CASSLGGGSYNEQFF
few,TRBV7-3,TRBJ2-7,TRBD1,TGTGCCAGCAGCTGGGGACAGGGTTACGAGCAGTACTTC,CASSWGQGYEQYF
few,TRBV6-1,TRBJ2-1,.,TGTGCCAGCAGTGAACTAGCCCTATACAATGAGCAGTTCTTC,CASSELALYNEQFF
few,TRBV7-2,TRBJ2-2,.,TGTGCCAGCAGCTTACTACTTCGGAACACCGGGGAGCTGTTTTTT,CASSLLLRNTGELFF
many,TRBV20-1,TRBJ2-3,.,TGCAGTGCTAGAGATGTGGCCCGAGGAGATACGCAGTATTTT,CSARDVARGDTQYF
few,TRBV15,TRBJ2-3,.,TGTGCCACCAGCAAAGGCCAGACAGATACGCAGTATTTT,CATSKGQTDTQYF
.,TRBV5-5,TRBJ2-3,.,TGTGCCAGCAACCCGGGTGACGGTACCACAGATACGCAGTATTTT,CASNPGDGTTDTQYF
few,TRBV5-1,TRBJ2-3,.,TGCGCCAGCAGCTTGGACGCAGTAAGCACAGATACGCAGTATTTT,CASSLDAVSTDTQYF
.,TRBV28,TRBJ1-1,.,TGTGCCAGCAGTTTCACAAGGGAAGCTTTCTTT,CASSFTREAFF
.,TRBV24-1,TRBJ2-1,TRBD1,TGTGCCACCAGTGATCCGTCCGGGACAGCGATCAATGAGCAGTTCTTC,CATSDPSGTAINEQFF
few,TRBV12-3/TRBV12-4,TRBJ2-3,TRBD2,TGTGCCAGCAGCCCTAGCGGAAAGAACACAGATACGCAGTATTTT,CASSPSGKNTDTQYF
many,TRBV4-1,TRBJ2-1,TRBD1,TGCGCCAGCAGCCTGACCCAGACAGGGGGCGCTTCCTACAATGAGCAGTTCTTC,CASSLTQTGGASYNEQFF
many,TRBV12-3/TRBV12-4,TRBJ2-7,TRBD1,TGTGCCAGCAGTTTTGGGCAGGGGGCATCCTACGAGCAGTACTTC,CASSFGQGASYEQYF
few,TRBV5-1,TRBJ2-1,TRBD2,TGCGCCAGCAGCAAACTAGCGGGGGGGCTTTACAATGAGCAGTTCTTC,CASSKLAGGLYNEQFF
few,TRBV7-3,TRBJ2-2,.,TGTGCCAGCAGCTTAACCCCAGGGTTGGTAGGGGACACCGGGGAGCTGTTTTTT,CASSLTPGLVGDTGELFF
.,TRBV9,TRBJ1-6,.,TGTGCCAGCAGCCCCACCACGGGGACTCATTCACCCCTCCACTTT,CASSPTTGTHSPLHF
many,TRBV12-3/TRBV12-4,TRBJ1-5,TRBD1,TGCGTGGCAGGGGGACAGAGCAATCAGCCCCAGCATTTT,CVAGGQSNQPQHF
.,TRBV6-5,TRBJ2-1,TRBD2,TGTGCCAGCAGTTTCGGCCTAGCGGACTACAATGAGCAGTTCTTC,CASSFGLADYNEQFF
.,TRBV11-3,TRBJ1-1,.,TGTGCCAGCAGCCCTGGAGGGGGGCTTGGCACTGAAGCTTTCTTT,CASSPGGGLGTEAFF
many,TRBV29-1,TRBJ2-1,TRBD2,TGCAGCGTCCGGGGGGGGAACACCTACAATGAGCAGTTCTTC,CSVRGGNTYNEQFF
.,TRBV2,TRBJ2-3,TRBD2,TGTGCCAGCAGTGATGGGGGACTAGCAGCAGATACGCAGTATTTT,CASSDGGLAADTQYF
many,TRBV19,TRBJ2-2,.,TGTGCCAGTAGTATTTCGCGCATGACCTCCACCGGGGAGCTGTTTTTT,CASSISRMTSTGELFF
few,TRBV4-3,TRBJ2-3,.,TGCGCCAGCAGCCAAGGTGGGACTGTGATTGATACGCAGTATTTT,CASSQGGTVIDTQYF
few,TRBV7-9,TRBJ2-1,.,TGTGCCAGCAGCTTAAATTCAGGGGCTGGCGAGCAGTTCTTC,CASSLNSGAGEQFF
.,TRBV20-1,TRBJ2-7,.,TGCAGTGCTAGAGATGGATCCTACGAGCAGTACTTC,CSARDGSYEQYF
.,TRBV3-1,TRBJ2-7,TRBD2,TGTGCCAGCAGCCAAGGTGGACTAGCGGAGCAGTACTTC,CASSQGGLAEQYF
few,TRBV9,TRBJ2-7,.,TGTGCCAGCAGCGTTACCCCCAGGACGTCCCAGGAGCAGTACTTC,CASSVTPRTSQEQYF
few,TRBV5-6,TRBJ1-5,TRBD1,TGTGCCAGCAGTCTAAGACAGGGGGCGGTTCAGCCCCAGCATTTT,CASSLRQGAVQPQHF
.,TRBV11-1,TRBJ2-7,TRBD2,TGTGCCAGCAGCTTAGTATCAGTCGCTAGCGGGAGTACCTACGAGCAGTACTTC,CASSLVSVASGSTYEQYF
few,TRBV5-1,TRBJ2-3,.,TGCGCCAGCAGCCCCTCTCCGGGGGTGAGCACAGATACGCAGTATTTT,CASSPSPGVSTDTQYF
.,TRBV5-1,TRBJ2-2,.,TGCGCCAGCAGCTTAAGGGCGACAGGAGACACCGGGGAGCTGTTTTTT,CASSLRATGDTGELFF
few,TRBV6-2/TRBV6-3,TRBJ1-6,TRBD1,TGTGCCAGCAGCCTAAGTTTCGGGACAGGGCCAAGGACCTATAATTCACCCCTCCACTTT,CASSLSFGTGPRTYNSPLHF
many,TRBV30,TRBJ2-7,TRBD2,TGTGCCTGGACTAGCGGGACCTCCTACGAGCAGTACTTC,CAWTSGTSYEQYF
few,TRBV12-5,TRBJ2-5,TRBD1,TGTGCTAGTGGTCCCGGGTACAGGGGCAGCGAGACCCAGTACTTC,CASGPGYRGSETQYF